This T cell receptor (beta chain) was documented in a study of neurological immune-mediated disorders. Study-wide results and caveats: Sharing of CDR3 amino acid sequences among expanded clones across subjects was absent, suggesting private repertoires in all groups.

The sample holds a few counts of this clonotype. No antigen is known for it. Time point indicated: longitudinal time-point 3. TCRdb re-derived calls from the 5' RACE reads in MiXCR, one entry per CDR3 protein. The repertoire holds 93,000 or so distinct CDR3 sequences, with under 14% as singletons. Germline values: CDR1 SQVTM, CDR2 ANQGSEA. The CDR3 is 14 residues long. Trimming stripped 4 bases from V and 2 bases from J, with 11 bases between. The receptor's source is a female donor with HTLV-1-associated myelopathy (HAM/TSP). The V call is TRBV29-1, the J call TRBJ2-2; a weak D match, TRBD1 (5 bases). Source material: PBMCs. CDR3 bases: TGCAGCGTTGTCGGCAGGGTTAACACCGGGGAGCTGTTTTTT. The encoded protein is CSVVGRVNTGELFF.